This TCR beta chain was profiled in a study of OX40 agonist ivuxolimab in advanced cancers. Study background: Dose-escalation patients' cancers were hepatocellular carcinoma, melanoma, renal cell or head and neck cancer. Participants averaged 60 years of age (range about 23 to 80) and were approximately 81% male. Points from the study as a whole: Clonal expansion among partial responders at 0.1-3.0 mg/kg ranked near the lowest. The CD4+ and CD8+ T cells in the blood had expanded clonally by week 6 at 0.1 to 3.0 mg/kg.

The CDR3 consists of 14 residues. With V trimmed by 0 bases and J by 2 bases, 2 bases remained unmatched. CDR1 SGHRS and CDR2 YFSETQ come from the germline V gene. Remarks on this clone: Its matching antigen is unknown. Other DNA sequences within the sample encode an identical CDR3.

The method was immunoSEQ multiplex PCR; TCRdb's version includes in-frame clones alone and lacks a portion of them. The sample has roughly 60,000 clones, 85% seen once. The gene calls are TRBV5-1 and TRBJ2-7; 7 positions agree with TRBD1. This TCR was recovered from an adult with an advanced solid tumor such as melanoma, head and neck, liver or kidney cancer. Sequencing used CD4+ or CD8+ T cells sorted from blood, obtained in a trial of the OX40 agonist ivuxolimab. The CDR3 is CASSLGQGAYEQYF. Written as DNA, the CDR3 is TGCGCCAGCAGCTTGGGGCAGGGGGCCTACGAGCAGTACTTC. Variable domain in full (rest from reference TRBV5-1 and TRBJ2-7): KAGVTQTPRYLIKTRGQQVTLSCSPISGHRSVSWYQQTPGQGLQFLFEYFSETQRNKGNFPGRFSGRQFSNSRSEMNVSTLELGDSALYLCASSLGQGAYEQYFGPGTRLTVT.